These 11 T cell receptor beta chains were sequenced from one sample in a study of lymphopenia after photon versus proton radiotherapy. Assay used: immunoSEQ multiplex PCR; TCRdb lists only in-frame clones, some missing. The table records about 19,000 clones, 75% to 95% of them present only once. The sequences come from peripheral blood, collected from a patient treated with photon-based radiotherapy. The receptors come from a man aged 55 to 70 with pancreatic cancer.

The chain links TRBV11-2 to TRBJ2-5; D remains unclear. Germline loops: CDR1 SGHAT, CDR2 FQNNGV. Deletions cut 1 base from V and 1 base from J, with 10 bases between. There are 15 residues in the CDR3. The CDR3: CASSLVVQLQETQYF. The CDR3, as DNA: TGTGCCAGCAGCTTAGTTGTGCAGCTCCAAGAGACCCAGTACTTC.

The chain recombines TRBV4-1 with TRBJ2-4; D is perhaps TRBD2 (6 bases). Per germline, CDR1 MGHRA and CDR2 YSYEKL. The CDR3 totals 14 residues. V lost 4 bases, J lost 2 bases, and 9 bases lay in between. CDR3 bases: TGCGCCAGCAGCCCCCGGGGGACCAAAAACATTCAGTACTTC. Translation: CASSPRGTKNIQYF.

As to this clone: In this CDR3 the conserved last residue, phenylalanine or tryptophan, is missing, so a read error is likely. This chain links TRBV5-1 with TRBJ1-2; D is undetermined. The CDR3 runs 14 residues. V shed 6 bases and J shed 0 bases, with 12 bases lying between them. The germline gives CDR1 SGHRS, CDR2 YFSETQ. CDR3 nucleotide sequence: TGCGCCAGCACTTGGCATCCCGCTAACTATGGCTACACCTCC. Encoded protein: CASTWHPANYGYTS.

The chain links TRBV6-5 to TRBJ2-1, with D possibly matching TRBD2 (5 bases). This CDR3 comprises 15 residues. Per the germline V gene, CDR1 is MNHEY and CDR2 is SVGAGI. Trimming left V 2 bases short and J 9 bases short, with 17 bases between. CDR3 DNA: TGTGCCAGCAGTTACGGTCTAGGGAGTCATTTTGAGCAGTTCTTC. Amino acid sequence: CASSYGLGSHFEQFF.

The chain links TRBV5-5 to TRBJ1-1; D not certain. CDR3 size: 16 residues. In germline, CDR1 is SGHKS, CDR2 YYEKEE (reference sequence). Trimming cost V 0 bases and J 3 bases, with 15 bases left between them. The CDR3 DNA sequence: TGTGCCAGCAGCTTGGGTGCTGGGGTCGGGCACACTGAAGCTTTCTTT. Translating gives CASSLGAGVGHTEAFF.

CDR3 protein: CASSPQATNEKLFF. The CDR3 DNA reads TGTGCCAGCTCACCACAGGCAACTAATGAAAAACTGTTTTTT. The V and J genes are TRBV18 and TRBJ1-4; no clear D. Germline CDR1 is KGHSH and CDR2 is LQKENI. V lost 1 base, J lost 0 bases, and 3 bases lay in between. The CDR3 loop spans 14 amino acids.

The chain couples TRBV7-2 to TRBJ1-5, with TRBD1 as a possible D gene (6 bases). Germline values: CDR1 SGHTA, CDR2 FQGNSA. The CDR3 is 14 residues long. Trimming removed 5 bases at V and 7 bases at J, with 15 bases between. CDR3 loop: CASSPRGGDQPQHF. CDR3 in DNA: TGTGCCAGCAGCCCCAGGGGAGGGGACCAGCCCCAGCATTTT.

The CDR3, as DNA: TGTGCCAGCAGCTTAGTGCAGCGGGGGTCGTACGAGCAGTACTTC. This encodes CASSLVQRGSYEQYF. V and J are TRBV7-8 and TRBJ2-7; 8 nucleotides line up with TRBD2. There are 15 residues in the CDR3. V shed 1 base and J 4 bases; nucleotides not matched to a gene: 6. Germline V lookup: CDR1 SGHVS, CDR2 FQNEAQ.

The J gene is TRBJ2-6, the V gene TRBV21-1; the tabulated D call, TRBD1, remains unverified against the DNA. TRBV21-1 counts as a pseudogene. The CDR3 totals 22 residues. CDR3 sequence (DNA): TGTGCCAGCAGCAAAAAAGTCCCCCCAACAGGGTACGGCTCGTCTGGGGCCAACGTCCTGACTTTC. Translation: CASSKKVPPTGYGSSGANVLTF.

Remarks on this clone: One junction end disagrees with the germline gene, perhaps due to a read error. The chain has TRBV5-1 and TRBJ2-1; no clear D. The CDR3 has 12 residues. The germline V gene encodes CDR1 SGHRS and CDR2 YFSETQ. The CDR3 DNA reads TGTGCCAGCAGCTTGTCCGGCCGCGAGCAGTTCTTC. Encoded protein: CASSLSGREQFF.

The chain employs TRBV5-6 and TRBJ2-3, with 8 bases fitting TRBD1. The J segment lost 2 bases and the V segment lost 1 base, leaving 3 bases of the junction unmatched. The CDR3 covers 15 residues. The V gene's germline CDR1 is SGHDT and CDR2 YYEEEE. In DNA form, the CDR3 reads TGTGCCAGCAGCTTGAGACAGGGGAACACAGATACGCAGTATTTT. Its translation: CASSLRQGNTDTQYF.